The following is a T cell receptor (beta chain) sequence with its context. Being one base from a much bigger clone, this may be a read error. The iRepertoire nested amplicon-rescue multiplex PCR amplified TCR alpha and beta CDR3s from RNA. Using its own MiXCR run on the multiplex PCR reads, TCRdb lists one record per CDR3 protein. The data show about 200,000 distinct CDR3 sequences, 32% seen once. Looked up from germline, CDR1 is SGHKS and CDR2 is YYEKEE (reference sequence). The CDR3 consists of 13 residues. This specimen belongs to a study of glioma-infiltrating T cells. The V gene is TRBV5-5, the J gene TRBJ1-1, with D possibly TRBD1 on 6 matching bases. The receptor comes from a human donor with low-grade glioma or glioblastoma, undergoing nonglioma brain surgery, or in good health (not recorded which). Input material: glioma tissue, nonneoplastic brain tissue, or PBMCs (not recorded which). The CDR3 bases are TGTGCCAGCAGCTTTAGTAGGGACACTAAAGCTTTCTTT. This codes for CASSFSRDTKAFF.